The text below deals with one TCR beta chain. The data originate from a study of blood T cell repertoires in COVID-19. Looking at the study overall: The United States, Italy and Spain were the sources of the acute and convalescent COVID-19 samples.

Data came from immunoSEQ multiplex PCR; TCRdb stores just in-frame clones and leaves some out. Of around 70,000 clones listed, roughly nine tenths are singletons. The TCR comes from a human donor in a cohort sampled during active COVID-19. The specimen sequenced was peripheral blood.

CDR3 residues: CAISAQEGTEAFF. The CDR3 DNA follows: TGTGCCATCAGTGCTCAGGAGGGCACTGAAGCTTTCTTT. The chain joins TRBV10-3 to TRBJ1-1, with D hard to call. The V gene lost 4 bases and the J gene lost 4 bases, with 10 bases spanning the gap. This CDR3 has 13 amino acids. Germline V gene sequence: CDR1 ENHRY, CDR2 SYGVKD.